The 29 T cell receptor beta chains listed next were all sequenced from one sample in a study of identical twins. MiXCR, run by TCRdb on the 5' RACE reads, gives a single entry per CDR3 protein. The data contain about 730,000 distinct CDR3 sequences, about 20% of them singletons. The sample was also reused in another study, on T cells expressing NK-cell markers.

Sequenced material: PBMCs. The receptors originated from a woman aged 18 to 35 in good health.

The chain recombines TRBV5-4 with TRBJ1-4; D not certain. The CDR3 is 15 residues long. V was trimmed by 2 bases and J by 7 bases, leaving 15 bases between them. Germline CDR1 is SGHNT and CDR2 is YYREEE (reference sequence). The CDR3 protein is CASSLVESRSEKLFF. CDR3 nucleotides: TGTGCCAGCAGCTTAGTAGAATCGAGGTCTGAAAAACTGTTTTTT.

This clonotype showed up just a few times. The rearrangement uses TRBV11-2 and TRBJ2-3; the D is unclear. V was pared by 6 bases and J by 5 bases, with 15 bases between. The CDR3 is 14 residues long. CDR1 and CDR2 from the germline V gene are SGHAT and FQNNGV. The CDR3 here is CASRPIRKGDTQYF. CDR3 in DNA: TGTGCCAGCAGACCGATTCGGAAAGGAGATACGCAGTATTTT. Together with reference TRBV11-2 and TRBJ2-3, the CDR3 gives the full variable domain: EAGVAQSPRYKIIEKRQSVAFWCNPISGHATLYWYQQILGQGPKLLIQFQNNGVVDDSQLPKDRFSAERLKGVDSTLKIQPAKLEDSAVYLCASRPIRKGDTQYFGPGTRLTVL.

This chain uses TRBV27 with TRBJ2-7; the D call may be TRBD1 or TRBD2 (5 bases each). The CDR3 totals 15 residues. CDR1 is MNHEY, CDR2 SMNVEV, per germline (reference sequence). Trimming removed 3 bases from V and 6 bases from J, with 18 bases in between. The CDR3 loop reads CASSFWGKVRGEQYF. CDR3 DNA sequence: TGTGCCAGCAGTTTCTGGGGGAAGGTTCGGGGCGAGCAGTACTTC.

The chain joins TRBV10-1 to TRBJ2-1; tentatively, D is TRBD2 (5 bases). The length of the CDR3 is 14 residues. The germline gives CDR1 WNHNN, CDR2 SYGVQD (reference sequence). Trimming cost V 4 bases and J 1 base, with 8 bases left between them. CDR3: CASSGSVSYNEQFF. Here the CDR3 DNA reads TGCGCCAGCAGTGGTAGCGTATCCTACAATGAGCAGTTCTTC.

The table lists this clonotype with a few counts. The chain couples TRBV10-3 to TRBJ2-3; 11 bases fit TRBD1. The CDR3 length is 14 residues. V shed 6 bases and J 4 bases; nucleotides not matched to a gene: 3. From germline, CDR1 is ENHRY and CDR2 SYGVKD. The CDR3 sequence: CAIRPGQGADTQYF. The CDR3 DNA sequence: TGTGCCATCAGGCCGGGACAGGGGGCAGATACGCAGTATTTT.

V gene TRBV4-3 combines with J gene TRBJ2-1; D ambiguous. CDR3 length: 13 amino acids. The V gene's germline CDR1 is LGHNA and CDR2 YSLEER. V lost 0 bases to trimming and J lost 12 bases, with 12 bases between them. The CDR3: CASSQEDASAQFF. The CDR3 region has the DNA TGCGCCAGCAGCCAAGAGGATGCCAGCGCGCAGTTCTTC.

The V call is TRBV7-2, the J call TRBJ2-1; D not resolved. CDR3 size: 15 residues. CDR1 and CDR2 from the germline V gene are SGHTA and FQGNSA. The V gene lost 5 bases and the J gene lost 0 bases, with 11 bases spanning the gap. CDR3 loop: CASSPFGPSYNEQFF. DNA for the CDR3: TGTGCCAGCAGCCCGTTTGGACCCTCCTACAATGAGCAGTTCTTC. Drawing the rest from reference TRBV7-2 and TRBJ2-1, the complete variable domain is GAGVSQSPSNKVTEKGKDVELRCDPISGHTALYWYRQSLGQGLEFLIYFQGNSAPDKSGLPSDRFSAERTGGSVSTLTIQRTQQEDSAVYLCASSPFGPSYNEQFFGPGTRLTVL.

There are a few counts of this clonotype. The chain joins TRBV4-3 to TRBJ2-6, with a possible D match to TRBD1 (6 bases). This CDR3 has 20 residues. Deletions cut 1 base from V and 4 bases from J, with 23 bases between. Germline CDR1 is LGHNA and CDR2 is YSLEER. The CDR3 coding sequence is TGCGCCAGCAGCCAAGGCTTCGGTACAGGGAACATGAGAGGGGCCAACGTCCTGACTTTC. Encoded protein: CASSQGFGTGNMRGANVLTF.

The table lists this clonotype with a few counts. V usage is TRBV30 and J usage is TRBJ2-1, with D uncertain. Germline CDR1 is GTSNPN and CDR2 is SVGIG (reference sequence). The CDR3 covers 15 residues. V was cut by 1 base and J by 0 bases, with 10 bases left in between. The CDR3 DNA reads TGTGCCTGGAGTGAGGTAGCAAGCTCCTACAATGAGCAGTTCTTC. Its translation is CAWSEVASSYNEQFF.

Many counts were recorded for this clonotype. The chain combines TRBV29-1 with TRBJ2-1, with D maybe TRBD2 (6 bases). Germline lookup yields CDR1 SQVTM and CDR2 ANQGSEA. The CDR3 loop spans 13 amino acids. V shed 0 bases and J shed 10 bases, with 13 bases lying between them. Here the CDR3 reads CSVEEPGGKEQFF. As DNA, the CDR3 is TGCAGCGTTGAAGAGCCCGGAGGGAAAGAGCAGTTCTTC.

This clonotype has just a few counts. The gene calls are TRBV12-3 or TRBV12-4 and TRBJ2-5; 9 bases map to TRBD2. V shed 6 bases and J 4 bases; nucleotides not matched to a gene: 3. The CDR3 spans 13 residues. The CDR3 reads CASSSSGAETQYF. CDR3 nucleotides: TGTGCCAGCAGCTCTAGCGGGGCAGAGACCCAGTACTTC.

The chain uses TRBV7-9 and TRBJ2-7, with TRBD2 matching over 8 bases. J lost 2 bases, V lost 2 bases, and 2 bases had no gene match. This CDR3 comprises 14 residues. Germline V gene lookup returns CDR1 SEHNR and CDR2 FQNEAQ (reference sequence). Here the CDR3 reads CASSLTSGPYEQYF. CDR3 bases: TGTGCCAGCAGCTTAACTAGCGGACCCTACGAGCAGTACTTC.

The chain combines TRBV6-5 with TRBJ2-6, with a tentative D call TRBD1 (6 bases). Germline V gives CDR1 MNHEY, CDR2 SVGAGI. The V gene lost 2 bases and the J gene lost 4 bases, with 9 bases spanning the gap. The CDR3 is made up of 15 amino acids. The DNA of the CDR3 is TGTGCCAGCAGTTACCTGGGGGCCGGGGCCAACGTCCTGACTTTC. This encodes CASSYLGAGANVLTF.

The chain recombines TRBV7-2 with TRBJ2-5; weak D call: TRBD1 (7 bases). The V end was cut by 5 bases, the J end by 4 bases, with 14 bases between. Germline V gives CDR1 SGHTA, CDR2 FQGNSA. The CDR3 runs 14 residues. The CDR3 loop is CASSTSRGLETQYF. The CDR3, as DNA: TGTGCCAGCAGCACTAGCAGGGGGTTAGAGACCCAGTACTTC.

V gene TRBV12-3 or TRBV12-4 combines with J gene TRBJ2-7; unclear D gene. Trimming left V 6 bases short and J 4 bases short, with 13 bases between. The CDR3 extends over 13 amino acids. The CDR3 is CASSPSRPYEQYF. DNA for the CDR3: TGTGCCAGCAGCCCCAGCCGCCCTTACGAGCAGTACTTC.

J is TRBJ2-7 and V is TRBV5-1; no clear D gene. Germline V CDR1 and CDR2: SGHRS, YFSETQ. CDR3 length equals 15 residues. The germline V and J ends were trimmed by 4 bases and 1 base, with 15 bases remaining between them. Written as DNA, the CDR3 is TGCGCCAGCAGCAGTATACGAGGACGGTCCTACGAGCAGTACTTC. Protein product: CASSSIRGRSYEQYF.

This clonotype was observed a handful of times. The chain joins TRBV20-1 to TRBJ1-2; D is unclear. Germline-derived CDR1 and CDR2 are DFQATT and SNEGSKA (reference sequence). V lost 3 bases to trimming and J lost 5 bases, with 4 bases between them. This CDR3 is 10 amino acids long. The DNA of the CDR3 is TGCAGTGCTAGTACATATGGCTACACCTTC. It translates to CSASTYGYTF.

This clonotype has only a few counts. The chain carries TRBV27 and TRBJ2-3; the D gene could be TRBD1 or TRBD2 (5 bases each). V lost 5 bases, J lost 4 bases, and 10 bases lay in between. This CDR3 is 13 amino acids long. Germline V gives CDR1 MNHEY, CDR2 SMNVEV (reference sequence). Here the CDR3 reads CASSEGRADTQYF. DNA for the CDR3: TGTGCCAGCAGTGAGGGGCGGGCAGATACGCAGTATTTT.

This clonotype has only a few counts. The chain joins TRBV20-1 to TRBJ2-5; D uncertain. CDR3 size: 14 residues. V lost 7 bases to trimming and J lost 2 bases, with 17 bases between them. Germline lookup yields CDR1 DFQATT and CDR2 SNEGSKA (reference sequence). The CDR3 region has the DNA TGCAGTGAATTAACCTTGGACGGGCAAGAGACCCAGTACTTC. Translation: CSELTLDGQETQYF.

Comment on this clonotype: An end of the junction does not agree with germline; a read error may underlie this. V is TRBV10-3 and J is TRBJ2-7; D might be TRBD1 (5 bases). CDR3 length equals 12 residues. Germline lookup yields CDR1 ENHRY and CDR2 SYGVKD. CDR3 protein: CAIGDSIYEQYF. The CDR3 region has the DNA TGTGCCATCGGTGACAGTATCTACGAGCAGTACTTC.

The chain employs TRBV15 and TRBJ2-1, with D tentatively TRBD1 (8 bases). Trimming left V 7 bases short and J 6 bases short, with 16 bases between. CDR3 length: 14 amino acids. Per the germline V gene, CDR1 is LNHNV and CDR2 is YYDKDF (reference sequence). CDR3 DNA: TGTGCCACCAACGACAGGGGAGGGGGCAATGAGCAGTTCTTC. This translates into CATNDRGGGNEQFF.

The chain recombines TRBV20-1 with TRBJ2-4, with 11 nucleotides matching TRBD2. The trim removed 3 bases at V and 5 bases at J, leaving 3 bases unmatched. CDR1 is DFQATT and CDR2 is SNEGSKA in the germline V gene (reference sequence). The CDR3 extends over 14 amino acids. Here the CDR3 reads CSARVLAGENIQYF. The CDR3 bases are TGCAGTGCTAGGGTACTAGCGGGGGAAAACATTCAGTACTTC.

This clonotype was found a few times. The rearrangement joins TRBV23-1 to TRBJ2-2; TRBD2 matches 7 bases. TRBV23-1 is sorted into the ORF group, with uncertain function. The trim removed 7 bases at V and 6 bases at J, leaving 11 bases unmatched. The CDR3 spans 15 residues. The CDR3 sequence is CASTHTSDVPGELFF. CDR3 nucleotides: TGCGCCAGCACTCACACTAGCGACGTGCCCGGGGAGCTGTTTTTT.

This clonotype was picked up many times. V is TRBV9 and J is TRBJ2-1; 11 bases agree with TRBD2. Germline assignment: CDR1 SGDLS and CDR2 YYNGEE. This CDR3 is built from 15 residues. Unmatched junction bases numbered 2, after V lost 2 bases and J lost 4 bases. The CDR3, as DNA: TGTGCCAGCAGCGTCGCTAGCGGGGGGTACAATGAGCAGTTCTTC. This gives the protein CASSVASGGYNEQFF. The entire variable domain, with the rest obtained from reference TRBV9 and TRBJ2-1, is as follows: DSGVTQTPKHLITATGQRVTLRCSPRSGDLSVYWYQQSLDQGLQFLIQYYNGEERAKGNILERFSAQQFPDLHSELNLSSLELGDSALYFCASSVASGGYNEQFFGPGTRLTVL.

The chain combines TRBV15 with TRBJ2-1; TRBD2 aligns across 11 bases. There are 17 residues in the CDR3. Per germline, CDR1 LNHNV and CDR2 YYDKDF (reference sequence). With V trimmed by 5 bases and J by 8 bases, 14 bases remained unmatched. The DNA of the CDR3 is TGTGCCACCAGCTTCAGAGATTCACTAGCGGGAGTCGATGAGCAGTTCTTC. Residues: CATSFRDSLAGVDEQFF.

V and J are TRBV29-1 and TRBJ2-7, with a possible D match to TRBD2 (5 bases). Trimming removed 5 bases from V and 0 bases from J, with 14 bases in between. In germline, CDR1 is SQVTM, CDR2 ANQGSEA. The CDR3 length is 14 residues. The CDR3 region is CSVLTADSSYEQYF. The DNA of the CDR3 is TGCAGCGTTCTAACAGCGGATAGCTCCTACGAGCAGTACTTC.

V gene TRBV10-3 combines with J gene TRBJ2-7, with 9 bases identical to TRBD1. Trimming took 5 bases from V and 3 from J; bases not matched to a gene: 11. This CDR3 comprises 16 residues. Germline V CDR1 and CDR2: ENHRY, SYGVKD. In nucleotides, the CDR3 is TGTGCCATCAGTTCGATCGGACAGGGGACATTCTACGAGCAGTACTTC. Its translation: CAISSIGQGTFYEQYF.

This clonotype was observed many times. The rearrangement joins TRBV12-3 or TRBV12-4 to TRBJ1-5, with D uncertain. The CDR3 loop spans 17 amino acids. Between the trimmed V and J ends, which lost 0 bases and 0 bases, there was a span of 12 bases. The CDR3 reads CASSLALSIDSNQPQHF. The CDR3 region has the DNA TGTGCCAGCAGTTTAGCCCTCTCAATAGATAGCAATCAGCCCCAGCATTTT.

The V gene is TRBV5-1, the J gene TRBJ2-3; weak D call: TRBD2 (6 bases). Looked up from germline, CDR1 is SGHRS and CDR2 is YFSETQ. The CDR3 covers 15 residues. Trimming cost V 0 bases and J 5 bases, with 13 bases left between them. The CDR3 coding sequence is TGCGCCAGCAGCTTGGCCTCGCGGGGTATAGATACGCAGTATTTT. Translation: CASSLASRGIDTQYF.